Sequencing of this T cell receptor beta chain was carried out in a study of beta chain features in type 1 diabetes (dated by TCRdb to 2017 to 2018). Background for the entire study: Mean age, gender distribution, total cell number and subset yield did not differ between patients and healthy donors. Regulatory and stem cell-like memory subsets were isolated from only 8 patients and roughly eight healthy donors, whereas naive and central memory subsets came from all 28 donors. In the study, recently diagnosed type 1 diabetes patients and matched healthy donors were compared on the TCRB repertoires of their sorted circulating CD4+ T cell subsets. A total of some 100,000,000 sorted cells were examined across all samples, and a strong correlation was observed between cell number per subset and RNA yield. Beyond this particular receptor, the publication reports: Patients with type 1 diabetes made fewer insertions and deleted more nucleotides at VDJ recombination sites, implying thymic rearrangement abnormalities. HLA sub-analyses involved small numbers of individuals, so any influence of HLA type on TCRB rearrangement remained unresolved. Type 1 diabetes patients showed a moderate but significant shortening of TCRB CDR3 length in all four CD4+ subsets. Sequencing cDNA rather than genomic DNA could over-represent highly expressing activated cells, although activation and CD3 levels did not differ between groups. Naive, central memory and regulatory TCRB repertoires appeared to be more alike among patients than among healthy donors. PCR might favor shorter templates, but patient and control samples were amplified and corrected together, so any skew would affect both groups equally.

The High Capacity cDNA Reverse Transcription Kit was used to reverse transcribe all of the isolated RNA, meaning that expressed TCRB transcripts were what got sequenced. Deep immunoSEQ sequencing was applied to naive, central memory and regulatory T cell samples, giving an average of roughly 3.5 million total reads per sample. Sorted cells were lysed in RLT buffer and RNA was extracted with DNase-treated RNeasy Micro or Mini kits, depending on cell number. Each cell subset was processed separately to prevent cross-contamination, with patient and healthy donor samples processed together. Using the immunoSEQ multiplex PCR, TCRB sequences were amplified from cDNA into 87-bp fragments spanning the CDR3 region. Amplicons were sequenced on the Illumina HiSeq platform. The paper's processing steps were these. PCR bias was computationally corrected using synthetic template baselines, reads within Hamming distance 2 were collapsed, and singletons that could not be merged were discarded. Reads were aligned against IMGT so that V, D and J genes, CDR3 length and insertions or deletions at six rearrangement sites could be assigned. Within each subset, clonotype counts were normalized to sorted cell number, after which true diversity and Gini coefficients were computed with the tcR R package. The overlap coefficient, calculated on TCRB nucleotide sequences, was used to measure repertoire sharing. Out-of-frame TCRB sequences from naive cells were analyzed to stand in for the pre-selection repertoire. This is the immuneACCESS table as TCRdb keeps it, with only in-frame sequences that have V and J called. A part of the clones is gone; compared with another copy, unresolved V genes explain less than half, and the rest is unexplained. V and J calls and clone size follow that table, whereas D and trimming were derived from the DNA. The sample records roughly 500,000 clones, 10% to 12% of which are singletons. The leading ten clones occupy over 0.04% of the sample.

Taken from the germline V gene (reference sequence), the CDR1 and CDR2 loops are LNHDA and SQIVND. The CDR3 goes from the cysteine to the phenylalanine over 17 residues. Just the 51-base CDR3 DNA is kept, in frame starting at base 1. V loses 5 bases, J loses 3 bases, and the germline ends lie 23 bases apart. For this clone: The antigen it binds to is not known. No base-level quality is on record; no much larger clone is a single base apart.

From each donor, a single peripheral blood sample of approximately 0.11 L on average was drawn into heparinised tubes. A BD FACSAria II was used to sort naive, central memory, regulatory and stem cell-like memory CD4+ T cells with a panel that included CD45RO, CCR7, CD25, CD127, CD95 and CD27. A purity above 98% was achieved for all sorted populations. PBMCs were isolated right away by Lymphoprep density gradient centrifugation and were stained directly, without culture. To minimize batch effects, samples were stained and sorted in pairs, one healthy donor with one patient per experiment. This clonotype was obtained from a woman between 18 and 30 years old in good health. The V gene is TRBV19 and the J gene is TRBJ2-7; tentative D gene TRBD2, with 7 bases matching. Sequencing was performed on naive CD4+ T cells from blood. The cell subset or site label, read with the paper, signifies: true naive CD4+ T cells. The CDR3 region: CASSGLRGAGAHYEQYF. At the DNA level, the sequence is TGTGCCAGTAGTGGCCTCCGGGGGGCGGGAGCCCACTACGAGCAGTACTTC.